This T cell receptor (beta chain) was sequenced for a study of blood T cell repertoires in COVID-19. Original methodology: The authors estimated nucleated cell counts from reference gene primer amplification. This table comes from immunoSEQ multiplex PCR, and its TCRdb copy is limited to in-frame clones, with some not included. Clone size and V and J calls were adopted from that table, with D and trimming inferred from the DNA. There are a few hundred thousand clones in the sample; roughly 80% occur only once, and about 15% lies in the top ten. Between the trimmed V and J ends, which lost 2 bases and 2 bases, there was a span of 9 bases. Germline CDR1 reads MGHRA; CDR2 reads YSYEKL. CDR3 length equals 14 residues.

Input material: peripheral blood. This sequence originates from a person between 65 and 80 years old with COVID-19, enrolled during active disease. V is TRBV4-1 and J is TRBJ1-2; no firm D call. CDR3 protein: CASSQNSQNYGYTF. DNA of the CDR3: TGCGCCAGCAGCCAAAACAGTCAGAACTATGGCTACACCTTC.